Listed below are T cell receptor beta chains from one sample, sequenced in a study of cytomegalovirus exposure and HLA in healthy donors. Here immunoSEQ multiplex PCR was the method, and the copy in TCRdb shows in-frame clones only, minus some. Here the sample spans around 140,000 clones, around a tenth being singletons. The specimen sequenced was PBMCs. The receptors shown here come from a man aged 45-60 years in good health and CMV-seronegative. Each CDR3 is given with its conserved first and last residue. A D gene is named only where the DNA matches it firmly. Clone size, where shown, is once, few, many, or a class for clones that have expanded.

12 | TRBJ1-1 | TRBV18 | - | - | TGTGCCAGCTCATCGGGGGGGATTGGAGCTTTCTTT | CASSSGGIGAFF
15 | TRBJ2-3 | TRBV13 | few | - | TGTGCCAGCAGCCCACCTCGGGGGAGCACAGATACGCAGTATTTT | CASSPPRGSTDTQYF
14 | TRBJ2-2 | TRBV7-2 | - | - | TGTGCCAGCAGCTTAGTAGTCGGGGGCGGGGAGCTGTTTTTT | CASSLVVGGGELFF
13 | TRBJ2-1 | TRBV7-9 | - | - | TGTGCCAGCAGCCCATTAATGGGGCCTGAGCAGTTCTTC | CASSPLMGPEQFF
14 | TRBJ2-3 | TRBV7-9 | - | TRBD1 | TGTGCCAGCAGCCCGGACAGGAGCACAGATACGCAGTATTTT | CASSPDRSTDTQYF
13 | TRBJ2-7 | TRBV2 | medium-sized | TRBD1 | TGTGCCAGCAGTCAGACAGGGGCCTACGAGCAGTACTTC | CASSQTGAYEQYF
14 | TRBJ1-1 | TRBV28 | - | - | TGTGCCAGCTCCGTTTCGGAAGGGGTTAATGAAGCTTTCTTT | CASSVSEGVNEAFF
16 | TRBJ2-4 | TRBV30 | - | - | TGTGCCTGGAGTAGAGGAGGGCCTGGGGCCAAAAACATTCAGTACTTC | CAWSRGGPGAKNIQYF
12 | TRBJ2-3 | TRBV4-1 | few | - | TGCGCCAGCAGCCAAGAACAGGGTACGCAGTATTTT | CASSQEQGTQYF
15 | TRBJ1-4 | TRBV2 | few | - | TGTGCCAGCACCGAAGGATGGGGGGGTAATGAAAAACTGTTTTTT | CASTEGWGGNEKLFF
17 | TRBJ2-7 | TRBV7-8 | few | TRBD1 | TGTGCCAGCAGCTTAGCGCTGGGACAGGGTACCTCCTACGAGCAGTACTTC | CASSLALGQGTSYEQYF
16 | TRBJ2-1 | TRBV7-3 | - | - | TGTGCCAGCAGCTTAACGCTTGCGAGCTCCTACAATGAGCAGTTCTTC | CASSLTLASSYNEQFF
13 | TRBJ2-1 | TRBV7-6 | few | - | TGTGCCAGCAGCACTCGGACTGACAATGAGCAGTTCTTC | CASSTRTDNEQFF
14 | TRBJ2-7 | TRBV6-1 | - | TRBD1 | TGTGCCAGCAATAACAGGGGGCAAGCTTACGAGCAGTACTTC | CASNNRGQAYEQYF
11 | TRBJ2-7 | TRBV7-9 | - | - | TGTGCCAGCGGGAGGACCGACGAGCAGTACTTC | CASGRTDEQYF
12 | TRBJ1-5 | TRBV19 | - | TRBD1 | TGTGCCAGTAGACAGGGGAATCAGCCCCAGCATTTT | CASRQGNQPQHF